What follows are 15 T cell receptor beta chains derived from one specimen sequenced in a study of vaccination and CD4 T cells after COVID-19. TCRdb reprocessed the PCR reads via MiXCR and lists one record per CDR3 protein. This sample has some 21,000 distinct CDR3 sequences, with roughly 62% found just once. Sequencing used CD4+ T cells from blood, obtained before SARS-CoV-2 vaccination. The source of these receptors is a human donor who had recovered from COVID-19.

The V gene is TRBV27, the J gene TRBJ1-5, with a weak D call TRBD1 (6 bases). Germline CDR1 reads MNHEY; CDR2 reads SMNVEV (reference sequence). The V end lost 6 bases, the J end lost 7 bases, and 19 bases lay between the germline ends. The CDR3 has 15 amino acids. In nucleotides, the CDR3 is TGTGCCAGCAGGGAAGAGGGCAGGGGTGACCAGCCCCAGCATTTT. Translation: CASREEGRGDQPQHF.

J is TRBJ1-1 and V is TRBV2, with unresolved D. This CDR3 is built from 11 residues. Germline V lookup: CDR1 SNHLY, CDR2 FYNNEI. Trimming pared 3 bases from V and 6 bases from J, leaving 5 bases between. This CDR3 reads CASSDFAEAFF. For the CDR3, the DNA is TGTGCCAGCAGTGATTTCGCTGAAGCTTTCTTT. Full variable domain (rest looked up from reference TRBV2 and TRBJ1-1): EPEVTQTPSHQVTQMGQEVILRCVPISNHLYFYWYRQILGQKVEFLVSFYNNEISEKSEIFDDQFSVERPDGSNFTLKIRSTKLEDSAMYFCASSDFAEAFFGQGTRLTVV.

V is TRBV12-3 or TRBV12-4 and J is TRBJ2-3; D is perhaps TRBD1 (6 bases). V lost 7 bases to trimming and J lost 6 bases, with 17 bases between them. The CDR3 is made up of 14 amino acids. CDR3 DNA: TGTGCCAGCACCCCCCTCAGGGGTCGCGATACGCAGTATTTT. It yields the protein CASTPLRGRDTQYF.

The chain carries TRBV7-9 and TRBJ2-7; D remains unclear. From germline, CDR1 is SEHNR and CDR2 FQNEAQ (reference sequence). Trimming left V 6 bases short and J 4 bases short, with 7 bases between. The CDR3 extends over 11 amino acids. CDR3 sequence: CASRGEYEQYF. CDR3 DNA: TGTGCCAGCAGAGGAGAGTACGAGCAGTACTTC.

This clonotype was found a few times. The chain is built from TRBV20-1 and TRBJ2-7; TRBD1 matches at 8 bases. Germline V gene sequence: CDR1 DFQATT, CDR2 SNEGSKA (reference sequence). This CDR3 has 15 residues. J was trimmed by 4 bases and V by 0 bases; bases with no gene match: 8. CDR3 in amino acids: CSARDPDRDPYEQYF. The CDR3 DNA reads TGCAGTGCTAGAGACCCGGACAGGGACCCGTACGAGCAGTACTTC.

The V call is TRBV6-1, the J call TRBJ2-7; 7 bases are a match to TRBD1. The V gene's germline CDR1 is MNHNS and CDR2 SASEGT. This CDR3 region has 12 residues. Trimming at V came to 5 bases and at J to 5 bases, leaving 3 bases not matched to a gene. CDR3 DNA: TGTGCCAGCAGTCCTACAGGGGACGAGCAGTACTTC. As protein: CASSPTGDEQYF.

This clonotype was recorded a few times. V and J are TRBV7-2 and TRBJ2-2; 9 positions match TRBD2. The CDR3 consists of 15 residues. V lost 2 bases, J lost 7 bases, and 5 bases stayed unmatched. The germline V gene has CDR1 SGHTA and CDR2 FQGNSA. For the CDR3, the DNA is TGTGCCAGCAGCTTAAATCTAGCGGGAAGCGGGGAGCTGTTTTTT. Its translation: CASSLNLAGSGELFF.

The chain carries TRBV10-3 and TRBJ2-3, with 9 bases aligning to TRBD2. The CDR3 has 14 residues. V gave up 4 bases and J gave up 6 bases; unmatched junction bases: 5. In germline, CDR1 is ENHRY, CDR2 SYGVKD. The CDR3 DNA reads TGTGCCATCAGTGTAGCGGGAGAGCAGGATACGCAGTATTTT. It translates to CAISVAGEQDTQYF.

This chain links TRBV12-3 or TRBV12-4 with TRBJ2-1; 10 nucleotides agree with TRBD2. The V and J ends lost 6 bases and 0 bases, in that order; junction bases with no gene match: 2. The CDR3 is 15 residues long. CDR3 coding DNA: TGTGCCAGCAGGCGGACTAGCGGCTCCTACAATGAGCAGTTCTTC. It is translated as CASRRTSGSYNEQFF.

This clonotype has only one observation. The V call is TRBV20-1, the J call TRBJ2-2; no reliable D call. V was pared by 2 bases and J by 0 bases, with 4 bases between. This CDR3 comprises 13 residues. CDR1 is DFQATT, CDR2 SNEGSKA, per germline (reference sequence). This chain's CDR3 is CSARPPNTGELFF. The CDR3 nucleotides read TGCAGTGCTAGACCACCGAACACCGGGGAGCTGTTTTTT.

The V call is TRBV6-1, the J call TRBJ1-5, with 11 nucleotides matching TRBD1. J gave up 7 bases and V 5 bases, and 7 bases lay outside the gene matches. CDR3 length equals 15 residues. Per the germline V gene, CDR1 is MNHNS and CDR2 is SASEGT. The CDR3 coding sequence is TGTGCCAGCAGTCGGGGACAGGGGGAAGGGCAGCCCCAGCATTTT. Translation gives CASSRGQGEGQPQHF.

The rearrangement joins TRBV11-2 to TRBJ2-6, with 9 bases lining up with TRBD1. The CDR3 sequence is 17 residues long. V shed 5 bases, J shed 4 bases, and the junction held 9 bases outside the gene matches. Germline CDR1 SGHAT, CDR2 FQNNGV. Here the CDR3 reads CASSPGTGRPGANVLTF. The CDR3 bases are TGTGCCAGCAGCCCAGGGACAGGGAGACCCGGGGCCAACGTCCTGACTTTC.

V and J are TRBV2 and TRBJ1-3; weak D call: TRBD1 (5 bases). Looked up from germline, CDR1 is SNHLY and CDR2 is FYNNEI. V was cut by 5 bases and J by 2 bases, with 10 bases left in between. The CDR3 sequence is 14 residues long. The DNA of the CDR3 is TGTGCCAGCAGTCGGGGACTTACTGGAAACACCATATATTTT. It specifies CASSRGLTGNTIYF.

The rearrangement links TRBV18 to TRBJ1-5, with D uncertain. The CDR3 extends over 13 amino acids. The germline gives CDR1 KGHSH, CDR2 LQKENI. Between the trimmed V and J ends, which lost 4 bases and 2 bases, there was a span of 6 bases. The CDR3 loop is CASSQAGNQPQHF. The CDR3 nucleotides are TGTGCCAGCTCACAGGCCGGCAATCAGCCCCAGCATTTT.

The chain combines TRBV7-9 with TRBJ2-7; TRBD2 agrees at 12 bases. Germline CDR1 and CDR2: SEHNR and FQNEAQ (reference sequence). The CDR3 contains 16 residues. V was clipped by 5 bases and J by 5 bases; unmatched bases: 10. The CDR3 is CASSQTSGSVWDEQYF. CDR3 bases: TGTGCCAGCAGCCAGACTAGCGGGAGTGTTTGGGACGAGCAGTACTTC.